This T cell receptor (beta chain) was recovered during a study of Ad26.COV2.S vaccination and SARS-CoV-2 variants. The study, taken as a whole, reports: Responses of T cells in total may have been underestimated by the TCR breadth and depth analyses.

Here immunoSEQ multiplex PCR was the method, and the copy in TCRdb shows in-frame clones only, minus some. The sample has hundreds of thousands of clones, 80% to 90% seen once. This sample's treatment: approximately 18 received Ad26.COV2.S at low or high dose, single or two shots; roughly 5 received placebo; per-sample allocation not given. Sampling took place 63 days after the first vaccine or placebo injection. This CDR3 region has 15 residues. Trimming removed 6 bases at V and 11 bases at J, with 22 bases between. In germline, CDR1 is KGHDR, CDR2 SFDVKD. The count of this clone is one. No antigen is known for it.

The sequence was obtained from a person between 18 and 65 years old who received the Ad26.COV2.S COVID-19 vaccine or a placebo. This rearrangement joins TRBV24-1 to TRBJ1-5; no firm D call. Here the sequenced sample was peripheral blood, taken in a trial of Ad26.COV2.S vaccine versus placebo. CDR3 protein: CATSIRVSRQSAQHF. The CDR3 DNA reads TGTGCCACCAGTATCCGGGTCTCTCGCCAATCGGCCCAGCATTTT.